This T cell receptor (beta chain) was captured in a study of blood T cells in healthy people across ages (dated by TCRdb to the mid-2010s). At the level of the whole study: In model experiments, roughly one uniquely barcoded TCR beta cDNA molecule per two T cells was captured by template switching. To track age-related changes in TCR beta repertoire diversity, the study relied on deep sequencing normalized with unique cDNA molecular identifiers. The donors were divided into four age groups: young (average roughly 17 years), middle-aged (roughly 42), aged (62) and long-lived (nearly 85). For two donors (one aged 18 to 30 and one aged 80 or older), the study analyzed two additional independent replicas of 1 million unique cDNA reads from the same blood draw. What the work shows at the level of the full study, not this receptor alone: Observed TCR beta diversity per million T cells fell roughly linearly with age, and a significant reduction was already apparent by age about 38. There was a strong correlation between observed TCR beta diversity and the percentage of naive T cells measured by flow cytometry. Bulk unsorted PBMC profiling prevented conclusive comparison of naive and antigen-experienced compartments. Total diversity estimates from one million sequenced T cells were considered lower bounds and underestimates. Because donor CMV infection status was unknown, age-related changes in expanded clonotypes were potentially confounded. Compared with the aged group, more naive CD4+ T cells, fewer expanded clones and increased TCR diversity were shown by the long-lived group, suggesting age selection.

Concerning this clonotype: Its recognized antigen is unknown. Because it lacks the conserved phenylalanine or tryptophan at the end, this CDR3 is likely a read error.

The method was 5' RACE. For sequencing, an Illumina HiSeq 2500 was employed. A second PCR of roughly 7 to 11 cycles was performed with a sample-barcoded 5' primer and a J-beta primer mix. Each TCR beta cDNA molecule received a unique molecular identifier from a template-switch 5' adaptor carrying 12 random nucleotides. Each sample yielded at least 3 million CDR3-containing paired-end reads. First-strand cDNA synthesis was performed from all RNA using the Mint cDNA synthesis kit, with priming by a TRBC-specific oligonucleotide. Following uracil-DNA glycosylase treatment, a first 18-cycle PCR with universal primers M1SS and BC2_uni_R was performed on all cDNA. The authors' pipeline ran thus. For normalization, 1 million high-quality reads were randomly selected from each sample, with every read carrying a distinct molecular identifier. Reads sharing molecular identifiers were discarded rather than binned into consensus sequences. MiTCR, run with a Q25 quality threshold and the strictest error-elimination algorithm, handled CDR3 identification, clonotype clustering and error correction. Lower-bound total TCR beta diversity was estimated with a nonparametric unseen species model using Euler transformation. TCRdb reworked the public reads: Q25 trimming with fastp, MiXCR clone assembly, productive beta chains retained. Every CDR3 protein is listed once, alongside the most common genes and DNA of its rows. TCRdb's processing, not the authors', yielded these V and J calls. The sample records about 930,000 distinct CDR3 sequences, 25% to 30% of which are singletons. The biggest ten clones account for about a tenth of the sample.

Donors were about 36 systemically healthy Caucasian individuals from Russia aged 6 to 90 years. Approximately 10 milliliters of peripheral blood were collected from each donor into EDTA-treated Vacutainer tubes. Ficoll-Paque density-gradient centrifugation was used to isolate PBMCs, with at least 7 million obtained per sample. Total RNA, at least 6 micrograms per sample, was extracted from PBMCs with Trizol reagent. For every donor, flow cytometry on a PBMC aliquot measured the percentage of naive CD45RAhigh/CD27high T cells. V is clipped by 6 bases and J by 10 bases, and the sequence between their germline boundaries is 20 bases long. The CDR3 is 14 amino acids long, termini counted. Here the CDR3 DNA is all that survives: 42 bases in frame from base 1. This sample also appeared in a second study, on T cells of mothers and their children. The second study's authors report: Nine systemically healthy Caucasian individuals, comprising three mothers and their six children, were included as donors. cDNA synthesis consumed the entire amount of extracted RNA, loaded at around 1.5 ug RNA in each 15 ul reaction. In the second PCR, sample barcodes and 2-4 random nucleotides were introduced via the M1S primer. Each mother yielded over 10 million TCR beta CDR3 reads and each child some 3 million reads. In both related and unrelated pairs, thymic selection shapes the output of TCR recombination in a similar way, with inherited differences having only a minor effect. Related mother-child pairs always showed normalized repertoire overlap that was slightly higher than in unrelated mother-child pairs, though the difference was never significant. Persistent microchimeric T cell clones were not detected, at a sensitivity of 85 to 100 clones per million clonotypes. To look for features that set related mother-child pairs apart from unrelated individuals, the researchers ran deep NGS to compare the TCR beta repertoires of mothers and children. The mean age was about 40 +/- 4 years for the mothers and about 10 +/- 4 years for the children. After adapter ligation was performed with NEBNext reagents, the libraries were sequenced on an Illumina HiSeq 2000 with 100+100 nt paired-end reads. Mother and child libraries were prepared a month apart and sequenced in separate runs to prevent cross-contamination. For each donor, between roughly 500,000 and 2,200,000 distinct TCR beta clonotypes were identified. Naive TCR beta clonotypes were estimated from low-frequency clonotypes matched to each donor's FACS-determined naive share, without sorting.

The source material was blood. This clonotype was obtained from a middle-aged woman in good health. The chain is made from TRBV12-3 or TRBV12-4 and TRBJ2-3; matching of 8 bases hints at TRBD1 as the D gene. The sequenced DNA is TGTGCCAGCAGGGCCCCACAGGGGGGGGATCCGCAGTATGTT. Its amino acids are CASRAPQGGDPQYV.